This T cell receptor beta chain emerged from a study of cytomegalovirus exposure and HLA in healthy donors. Concerning this clone itself: Its antigen is as yet unknown.

60 Vbeta and 13 Jbeta primers were used in PCR. Produced via immunoSEQ multiplex PCR; TCRdb's table is partial and in-frame only. The sample shows around 150,000 clones, approximately 84% of them seen only once. Study-level findings and limits: According to reports, the classifier identified cytomegalovirus status with high specificity and sensitivity. A previous analysis found most TCR beta V segments productive roughly 87% or roughly 30% of the time. On later analysis, the bulk of CMV-associated TCR beta chains appeared to be HLA-restricted.

Sequenced input: PBMCs. The TCR comes from a man between 25 and 39 years old in good health and CMV-seropositive.

CDR3 amino acids: CASRSGQRSYGYTF. For the CDR3, the DNA is TGTGCCAGCAGGTCGGGACAACGGTCGTATGGCTACACCTTC. V usage is TRBV2 and J usage is TRBJ1-2; TRBD1 is a possible D gene (6 bases). The CDR3 covers 14 residues. V was clipped by 6 bases and J by 5 bases, with 16 bases between them. Germline lookup yields CDR1 SNHLY and CDR2 FYNNEI.